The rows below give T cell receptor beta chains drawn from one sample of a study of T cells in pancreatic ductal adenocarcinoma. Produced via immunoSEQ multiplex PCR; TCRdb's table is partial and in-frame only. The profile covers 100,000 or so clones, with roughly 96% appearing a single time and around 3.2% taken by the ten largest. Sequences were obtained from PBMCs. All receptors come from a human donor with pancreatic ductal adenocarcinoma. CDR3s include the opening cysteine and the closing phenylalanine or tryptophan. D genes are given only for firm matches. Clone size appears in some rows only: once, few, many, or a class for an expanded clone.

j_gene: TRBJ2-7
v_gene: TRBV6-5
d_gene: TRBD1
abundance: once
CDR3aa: CASSYSRTGGDEQYF
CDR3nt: TGTGCCAGCAGTTACAGTCGGACAGGGGGCGACGAGCAGTACTTC

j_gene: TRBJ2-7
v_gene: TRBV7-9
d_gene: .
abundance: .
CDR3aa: CASSLMEEDEQYF
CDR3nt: TGTGCCAGCAGCTTAATGGAGGAGGACGAGCAGTACTTC

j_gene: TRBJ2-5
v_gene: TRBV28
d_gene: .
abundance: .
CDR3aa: CASSPGGRSETQYF
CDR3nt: TGTGCCAGCAGCCCGGGGGGCAGGTCAGAGACCCAGTACTTC

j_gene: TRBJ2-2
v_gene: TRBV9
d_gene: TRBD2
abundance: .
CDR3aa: CASSVGGSSAGGELFF
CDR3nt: TGTGCCAGCAGCGTGGGCGGGAGTTCGGCCGGCGGGGAGCTGTTTTTT

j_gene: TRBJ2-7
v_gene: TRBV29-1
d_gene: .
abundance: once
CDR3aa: CSVEPKRGYEQYF
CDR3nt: TGCAGCGTTGAACCGAAAAGGGGCTACGAGCAGTACTTC

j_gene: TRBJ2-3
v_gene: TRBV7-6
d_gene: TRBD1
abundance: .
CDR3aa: CASSLDLRGRITDTQYF
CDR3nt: TGTGCCAGCAGCTTAGATTTGAGGGGGCGGATAACAGATACGCAGTATTTT

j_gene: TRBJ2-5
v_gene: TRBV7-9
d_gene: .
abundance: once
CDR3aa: CATGGMQETQYF
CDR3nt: TGTGCCACCGGGGGAATGCAAGAGACCCAGTACTTC

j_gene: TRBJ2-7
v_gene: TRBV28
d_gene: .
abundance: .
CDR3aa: CASSRTATYEQYF
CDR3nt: TGTGCCAGCAGTAGGACAGCAACCTACGAGCAGTACTTC

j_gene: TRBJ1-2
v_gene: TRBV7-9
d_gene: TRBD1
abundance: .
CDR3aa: CASSLAEGQLGGYTF
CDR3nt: TGTGCCAGCAGCTTAGCTGAGGGACAGCTTGGTGGCTACACCTTC

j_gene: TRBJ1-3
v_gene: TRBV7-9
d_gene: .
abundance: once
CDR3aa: CASSRLQGRYSGNTIYF
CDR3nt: TGTGCCAGCAGCCGCCTCCAGGGTCGCTACTCTGGAAACACCATATATTTT

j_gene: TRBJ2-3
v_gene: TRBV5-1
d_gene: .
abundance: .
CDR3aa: CASSERDTDTQYF
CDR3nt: TGCGCCAGCAGCGAGAGGGACACAGATACGCAGTATTTT

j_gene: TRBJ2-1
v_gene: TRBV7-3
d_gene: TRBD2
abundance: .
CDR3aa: CASSQPGLAATNEQFF
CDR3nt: TGTGCCAGCAGCCAGCCGGGACTAGCGGCTACTAATGAGCAGTTCTTC

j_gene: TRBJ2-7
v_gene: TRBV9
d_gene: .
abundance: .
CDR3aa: CASSLGTLPGYEQYF
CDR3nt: TGTGCCAGCAGCCTCGGGACTTTGCCTGGGTACGAGCAGTACTTC

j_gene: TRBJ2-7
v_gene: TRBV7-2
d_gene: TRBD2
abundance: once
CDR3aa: CASSVLAVYEQYF
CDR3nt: TGTGCCAGCAGCGTACTAGCGGTATACGAGCAGTACTTC

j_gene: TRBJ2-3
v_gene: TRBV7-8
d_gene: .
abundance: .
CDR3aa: CASSLVGGFGTDTQYF
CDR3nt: TGTGCCAGCAGCTTAGTTGGGGGCTTCGGTACAGATACGCAGTATTTT

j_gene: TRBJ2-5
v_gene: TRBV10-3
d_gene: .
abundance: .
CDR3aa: CAISEPQGGTETQYF
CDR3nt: TGTGCCATCAGTGAGCCACAGGGGGGGACTGAGACCCAGTACTTC

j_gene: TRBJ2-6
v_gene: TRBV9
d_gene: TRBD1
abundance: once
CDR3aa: CASSVAGQGTGANVLTF
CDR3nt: TGTGCCAGCAGCGTAGCTGGACAGGGAACAGGGGCCAACGTCCTGACTTTC

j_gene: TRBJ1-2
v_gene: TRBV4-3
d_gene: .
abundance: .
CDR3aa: CASSQGGSPGYGYTF
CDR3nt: TGCGCCAGCAGTCAGGGTGGGTCTCCAGGCTATGGCTACACCTTC

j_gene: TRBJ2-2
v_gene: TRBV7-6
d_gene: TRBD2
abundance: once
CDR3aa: CASSLARLAGGGGELFF
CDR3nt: TGTGCCAGCAGCTTAGCCCGGCTAGCGGGAGGAGGCGGGGAGCTGTTTTTT

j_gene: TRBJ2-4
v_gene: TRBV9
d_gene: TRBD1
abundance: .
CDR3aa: CASSRQGFGNIQYF
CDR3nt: TGTGCCAGCAGCCGACAGGGTTTTGGAAACATTCAGTACTTC

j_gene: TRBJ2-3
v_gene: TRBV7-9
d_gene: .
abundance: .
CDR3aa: CASSLDNADTQYF
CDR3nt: TGTGCCAGCAGCTTAGATAATGCAGATACGCAGTATTTT

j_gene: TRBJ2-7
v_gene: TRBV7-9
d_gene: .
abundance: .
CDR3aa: CASSPLNGRGLYEQYF
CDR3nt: TGTGCCAGCAGCCCCCTCAACGGCAGGGGCTTGTACGAGCAGTACTTC

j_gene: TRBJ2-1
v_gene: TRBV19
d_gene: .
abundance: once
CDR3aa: CASSPMSSSYNEQFF
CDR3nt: TGTGCCAGTAGTCCGATGAGTAGCTCCTACAATGAGCAGTTCTTC

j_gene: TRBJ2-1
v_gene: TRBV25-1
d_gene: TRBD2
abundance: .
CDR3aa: CASSEWVAGASYNEQFF
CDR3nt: TGTGCCAGCAGTGAATGGGTAGCGGGCGCTTCCTACAATGAGCAGTTCTTC